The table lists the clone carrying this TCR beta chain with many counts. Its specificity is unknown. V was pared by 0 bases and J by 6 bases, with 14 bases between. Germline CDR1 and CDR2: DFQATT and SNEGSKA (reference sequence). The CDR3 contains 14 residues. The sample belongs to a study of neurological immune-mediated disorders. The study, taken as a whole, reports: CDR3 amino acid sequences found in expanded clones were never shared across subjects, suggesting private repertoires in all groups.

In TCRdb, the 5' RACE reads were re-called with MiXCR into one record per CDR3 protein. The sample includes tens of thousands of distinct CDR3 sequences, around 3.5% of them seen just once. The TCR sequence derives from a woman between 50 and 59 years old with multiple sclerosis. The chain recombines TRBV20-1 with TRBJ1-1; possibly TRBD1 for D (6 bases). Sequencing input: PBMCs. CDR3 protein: CSARDIGGLAEAFF. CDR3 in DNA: TGCAGTGCTAGAGATATAGGGGGGTTAGCTGAAGCTTTCTTT.